This T cell receptor beta chain came from a study of T-cell reconstitution after alpha-beta-depleted transplantation in children. With V trimmed by 2 bases and J by 1 base, 3 bases remained unmatched. CDR3 size: 16 residues. The germline gives CDR1 MGHRA, CDR2 YSYEKL. Library preparation (for TCRbeta) was performed with unique molecular identifiers. TCRdb re-derived calls from the PCR reads in MiXCR, one entry per CDR3 protein. This table holds a few hundred thousand distinct CDR3 sequences, about 9.4% found once. Ten or more counts support this clonotype. Sequences were derived from PBMCs from the stem cell graft donor, sampled from the stem cell graft. This TCR derives from a human donor who donated a stem cell graft to a child with acute lymphoblastic leukemia. The gene calls are TRBV4-1 and TRBJ2-3, with TRBD1 matching 10 bases. CDR3 nucleotide sequence: TGCGCCAGCAGCCAAACTGGGACAGGGGGCACAGATACGCAGTATTTT. Encoded protein: CASSQTGTGGTDTQYF.